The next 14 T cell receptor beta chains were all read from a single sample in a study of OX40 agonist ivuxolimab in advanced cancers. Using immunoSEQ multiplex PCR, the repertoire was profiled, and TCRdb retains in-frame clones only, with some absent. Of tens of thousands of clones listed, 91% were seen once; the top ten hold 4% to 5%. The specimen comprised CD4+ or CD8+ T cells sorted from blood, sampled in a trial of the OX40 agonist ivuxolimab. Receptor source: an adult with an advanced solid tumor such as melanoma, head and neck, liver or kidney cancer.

The CDR3 DNA sequence: TGTGCCAGCCTGCCGGGGACTAGCGGGCGGTCCGGGGAGCTGTTTTTT. Its protein is CASLPGTSGRSGELFF. The chain carries TRBV2 and TRBJ2-2; 12 bases fit TRBD2. Per germline, CDR1 SNHLY and CDR2 FYNNEI. Trimming took 8 bases from V and 6 from J; bases not matched to a gene: 10. This CDR3 has 16 amino acids.

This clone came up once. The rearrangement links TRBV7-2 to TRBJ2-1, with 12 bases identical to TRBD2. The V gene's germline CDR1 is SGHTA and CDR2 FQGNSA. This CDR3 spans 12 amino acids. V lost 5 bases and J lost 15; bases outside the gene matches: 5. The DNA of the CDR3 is TGTGCCAGCAGCCTAGGGACTAGCGGGTCGTTCTTC. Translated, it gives CASSLGTSGSFF.

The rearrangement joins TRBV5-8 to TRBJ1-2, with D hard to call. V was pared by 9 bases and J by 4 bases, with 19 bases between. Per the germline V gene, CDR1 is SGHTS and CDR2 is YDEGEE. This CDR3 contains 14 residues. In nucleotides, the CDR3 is TGTGCCACGTTTAATTTCAGCGTTTCCTATGGCTACACCTTC. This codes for CATFNFSVSYGYTF.

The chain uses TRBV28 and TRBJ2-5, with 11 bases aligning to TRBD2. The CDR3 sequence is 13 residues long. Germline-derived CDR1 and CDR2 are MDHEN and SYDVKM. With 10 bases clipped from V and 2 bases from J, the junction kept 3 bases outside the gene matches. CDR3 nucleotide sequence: TGTGCCACCAGACTAGCGGGACAAGAGACCCAGTACTTC. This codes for CATRLAGQETQYF.

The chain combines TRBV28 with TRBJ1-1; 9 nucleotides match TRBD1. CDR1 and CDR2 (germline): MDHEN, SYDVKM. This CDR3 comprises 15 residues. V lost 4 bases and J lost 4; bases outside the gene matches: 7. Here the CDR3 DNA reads TGTGCCAGCAGTTCTCCGGGACAGGGTTTCACTGAAGCTTTCTTT. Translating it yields CASSSPGQGFTEAFF.

This CDR3 reads CASSGDSSSYEQYF. The DNA of the CDR3 is TGTGCCAGCAGCGGAGACAGTAGCTCCTACGAGCAGTACTTC. J is TRBJ2-7 and V is TRBV9; a possible D gene is TRBD1 (5 bases). This CDR3 spans 14 amino acids. Germline V CDR1 and CDR2: SGDLS, YYNGEE. Trimming took 3 bases from V and 0 from J, leaving 10 bases between them. Together with reference TRBV9 and TRBJ2-7, the CDR3 gives the full variable domain: DSGVTQTPKHLITATGQRVTLRCSPRSGDLSVYWYQQSLDQGLQFLIQYYNGEERAKGNILERFSAQQFPDLHSELNLSSLELGDSALYFCASSGDSSSYEQYFGPGTRLTVT.

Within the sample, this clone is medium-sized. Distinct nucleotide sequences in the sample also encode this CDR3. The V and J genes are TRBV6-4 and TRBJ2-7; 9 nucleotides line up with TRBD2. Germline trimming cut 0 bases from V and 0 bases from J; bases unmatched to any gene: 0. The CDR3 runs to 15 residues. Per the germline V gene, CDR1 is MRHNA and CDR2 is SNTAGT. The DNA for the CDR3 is TGTGCCAGCAGTGACTCTAGCGGGAGCTCCTACGAGCAGTACTTC. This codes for CASSDSSGSSYEQYF.

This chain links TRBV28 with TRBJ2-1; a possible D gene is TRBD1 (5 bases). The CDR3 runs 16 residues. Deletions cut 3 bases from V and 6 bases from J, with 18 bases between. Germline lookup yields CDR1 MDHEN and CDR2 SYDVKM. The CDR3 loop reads CASSFPRGEGLNEQFF. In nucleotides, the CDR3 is TGTGCCAGCAGTTTCCCTAGGGGTGAAGGTCTCAATGAGCAGTTCTTC.

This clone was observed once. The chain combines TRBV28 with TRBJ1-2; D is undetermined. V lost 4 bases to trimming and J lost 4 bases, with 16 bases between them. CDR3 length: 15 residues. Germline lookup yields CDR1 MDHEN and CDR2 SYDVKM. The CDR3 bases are TGTGCCAGCAGTTCCCGGATCAAGCCCACCTATGGCTACACCTTC. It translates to CASSSRIKPTYGYTF.

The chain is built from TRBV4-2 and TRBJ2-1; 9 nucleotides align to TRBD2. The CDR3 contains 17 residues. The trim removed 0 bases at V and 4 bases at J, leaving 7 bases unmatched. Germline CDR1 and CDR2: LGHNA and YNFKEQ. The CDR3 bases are TGTGCCAGCAGCCAAGATCGGGCTAGCGGGGTGTACAATGAGCAGTTCTTC. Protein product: CASSQDRASGVYNEQFF.

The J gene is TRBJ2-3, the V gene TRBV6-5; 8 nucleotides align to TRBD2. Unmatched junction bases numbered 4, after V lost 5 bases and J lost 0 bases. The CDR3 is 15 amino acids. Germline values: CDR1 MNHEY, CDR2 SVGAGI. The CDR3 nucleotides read TGTGCCAGCAGTGGTAGCGGGATCAGCACAGATACGCAGTATTTT. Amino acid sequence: CASSGSGISTDTQYF.

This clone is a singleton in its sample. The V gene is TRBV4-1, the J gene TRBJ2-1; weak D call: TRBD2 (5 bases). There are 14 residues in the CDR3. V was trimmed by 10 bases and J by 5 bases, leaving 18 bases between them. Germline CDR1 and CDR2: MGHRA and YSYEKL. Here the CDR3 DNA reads TGCGCCACCCGAGAGTCGAGCGGCCACAATGAGCAGTTCTTC. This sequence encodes CATRESSGHNEQFF.

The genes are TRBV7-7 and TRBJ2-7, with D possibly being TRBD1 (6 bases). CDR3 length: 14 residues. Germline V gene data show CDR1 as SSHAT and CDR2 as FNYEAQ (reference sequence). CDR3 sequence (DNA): TGTGCTAGCAGCCCGAGGGTGGCAGGGGCCGAGCAGTACGTC. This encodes CASSPRVAGAEQYV.

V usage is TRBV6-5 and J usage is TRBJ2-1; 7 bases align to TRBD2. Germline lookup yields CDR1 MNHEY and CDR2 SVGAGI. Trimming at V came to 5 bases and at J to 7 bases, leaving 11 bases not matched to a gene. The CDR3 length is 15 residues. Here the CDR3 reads CASSRGRENRNEQFF. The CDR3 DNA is TGTGCCAGCAGTCGCGGGCGGGAGAATAGGAATGAGCAGTTCTTC.